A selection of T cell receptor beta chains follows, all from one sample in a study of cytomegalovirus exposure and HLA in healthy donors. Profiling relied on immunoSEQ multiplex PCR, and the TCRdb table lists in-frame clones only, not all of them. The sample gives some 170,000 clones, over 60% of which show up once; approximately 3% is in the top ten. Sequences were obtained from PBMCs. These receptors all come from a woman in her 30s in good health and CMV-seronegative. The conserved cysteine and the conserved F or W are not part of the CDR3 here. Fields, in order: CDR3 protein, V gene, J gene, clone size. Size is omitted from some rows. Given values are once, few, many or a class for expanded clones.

CDR3 protein: ASSQELGVAGLHTGELF
V gene: TRBV4-2
J gene: TRBJ2-2
clone size: NA

CDR3 protein: ATSSQRGGFEADTQY
V gene: TRBV15
J gene: TRBJ2-3
clone size: NA

CDR3 protein: ASRTGRRSYT
V gene: TRBV10-1
J gene: TRBJ1-2
clone size: NA

CDR3 protein: ASTEDGGAAEAF
V gene: TRBV14
J gene: TRBJ1-1
clone size: few

CDR3 protein: ASSATSAYNEQF
V gene: TRBV6-5
J gene: TRBJ2-1
clone size: NA

CDR3 protein: ASSFRRGGDTQY
V gene: TRBV28
J gene: TRBJ2-3
clone size: NA

CDR3 protein: ASSRPGQGVVEAF
V gene: TRBV10-2
J gene: TRBJ1-1
clone size: few

CDR3 protein: ASSPDSGAGGYGYT
V gene: TRBV11-2
J gene: TRBJ1-2
clone size: NA

CDR3 protein: ASSWRAVSYNEQF
V gene: TRBV7-2
J gene: TRBJ2-1
clone size: NA

CDR3 protein: ASSWNRGGGEAF
V gene: TRBV5-5
J gene: TRBJ1-1
clone size: once

CDR3 protein: ASRLGSLGVGEQF
V gene: TRBV12-2
J gene: TRBJ2-1
clone size: NA

CDR3 protein: AISDGGGEDADTQY
V gene: TRBV10-3
J gene: TRBJ2-3
clone size: few

CDR3 protein: ATAPPGTEETQY
V gene: TRBV10-3
J gene: TRBJ2-5
clone size: NA

CDR3 protein: ASSPRGSGQGADYGYT
V gene: TRBV19
J gene: TRBJ1-2
clone size: NA

CDR3 protein: ATSSRISPGSLPEQY
V gene: TRBV15
J gene: TRBJ2-7
clone size: NA

CDR3 protein: ASSFQRGGRVETQY
V gene: TRBV5-6
J gene: TRBJ2-5
clone size: NA

CDR3 protein: ASSTGQGVQPLH
V gene: TRBV5-1
J gene: TRBJ1-6
clone size: NA

CDR3 protein: SAESLYEQF
V gene: TRBV29-1
J gene: TRBJ2-1
clone size: NA

CDR3 protein: ASSRSLAGGHEQF
V gene: TRBV14
J gene: TRBJ2-1
clone size: NA

CDR3 protein: ASSLAGGRNTGELF
V gene: TRBV5-1
J gene: TRBJ2-2
clone size: NA

CDR3 protein: ASSKTGVNTEAF
V gene: TRBV2
J gene: TRBJ1-1
clone size: NA

CDR3 protein: ASSQRGHTGELF
V gene: TRBV4-1
J gene: TRBJ2-2
clone size: NA

CDR3 protein: AWSGRARASYNEQF
V gene: TRBV30
J gene: TRBJ2-1
clone size: NA

CDR3 protein: ASSLYGRVGEQY
V gene: TRBV5-1
J gene: TRBJ2-7
clone size: NA

CDR3 protein: AWRVGPRNTEAF
V gene: TRBV30
J gene: TRBJ1-1
clone size: few

CDR3 protein: ASSRTGRGETEAF
V gene: TRBV5-1
J gene: TRBJ1-1
clone size: NA

CDR3 protein: ASSFVGFRGVEQF
V gene: TRBV27
J gene: TRBJ2-1
clone size: NA

CDR3 protein: AWSLLQGDYGYT
V gene: TRBV30
J gene: TRBJ1-2
clone size: NA

CDR3 protein: ASSLAGAPGNEQF
V gene: TRBV7-6
J gene: TRBJ2-1
clone size: NA

CDR3 protein: ATSRGTSIDADTQY
V gene: TRBV15
J gene: TRBJ2-3
clone size: NA

CDR3 protein: SSKEDYNEQF
V gene: TRBV7-9
J gene: TRBJ2-1
clone size: NA

CDR3 protein: ASSFTGVGLAGGGPRDEQF
V gene: TRBV27
J gene: TRBJ2-1
clone size: NA

CDR3 protein: ASRLDRTNTGELF
V gene: TRBV6-5
J gene: TRBJ2-2
clone size: NA

CDR3 protein: SVEDLAGGLNEQF
V gene: TRBV29-1
J gene: TRBJ2-1
clone size: few

CDR3 protein: ASSPGTGGAGGYT
V gene: TRBV5-1
J gene: TRBJ1-2
clone size: NA

CDR3 protein: ASSPPVAGGPFNEQF
V gene: TRBV28
J gene: TRBJ2-1
clone size: NA

CDR3 protein: ASSFSGAGELF
V gene: TRBV27
J gene: TRBJ2-2
clone size: few

CDR3 protein: ASSIPQRDEAF
V gene: TRBV21-1
J gene: TRBJ1-1
clone size: NA

CDR3 protein: ASSLSGGREQY
V gene: TRBV28
J gene: TRBJ2-7
clone size: NA

CDR3 protein: AHAGGNQPQH
V gene: TRBV28
J gene: TRBJ1-5
clone size: NA

CDR3 protein: ASSRDRESSPLH
V gene: TRBV7-8
J gene: TRBJ1-6
clone size: NA

CDR3 protein: ASRLGGANYEQY
V gene: TRBV28
J gene: TRBJ2-7
clone size: NA

CDR3 protein: ASSPLWTSGATDTQY
V gene: TRBV27
J gene: TRBJ2-3
clone size: NA

CDR3 protein: SVDLGQITEAF
V gene: TRBV29-1
J gene: TRBJ1-1
clone size: NA

CDR3 protein: ASSQDSGTGELF
V gene: TRBV4-3
J gene: TRBJ2-2
clone size: NA

CDR3 protein: ASSSLGTSTDTQY
V gene: TRBV7-3
J gene: TRBJ2-3
clone size: NA

CDR3 protein: ASSFSGGVTDTQY
V gene: TRBV7-2
J gene: TRBJ2-3
clone size: NA

CDR3 protein: ASSLAGNQETQY
V gene: TRBV13
J gene: TRBJ2-5
clone size: NA

CDR3 protein: ASSVGVDSEAF
V gene: TRBV9
J gene: TRBJ1-1
clone size: NA

CDR3 protein: ASSFGRASNQPQH
V gene: TRBV28
J gene: TRBJ1-5
clone size: NA